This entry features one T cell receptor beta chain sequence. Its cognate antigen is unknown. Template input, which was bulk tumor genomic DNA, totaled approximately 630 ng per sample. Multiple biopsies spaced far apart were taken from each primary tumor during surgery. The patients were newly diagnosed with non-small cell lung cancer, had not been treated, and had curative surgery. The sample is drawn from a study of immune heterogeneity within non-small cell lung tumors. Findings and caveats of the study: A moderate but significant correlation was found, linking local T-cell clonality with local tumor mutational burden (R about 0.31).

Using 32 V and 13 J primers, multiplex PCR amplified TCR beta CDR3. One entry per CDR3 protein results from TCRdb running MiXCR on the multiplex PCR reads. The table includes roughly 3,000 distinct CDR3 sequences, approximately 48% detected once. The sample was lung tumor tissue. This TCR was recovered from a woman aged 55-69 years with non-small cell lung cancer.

In nucleotides, the CDR3 is TGTGCCAGCAGCTTAACGGGGACTCCCTACGAGCAGTACTTC. Protein: CASSLTGTPYEQYF. V usage is TRBV5-6 and J usage is TRBJ2-7; weak D call: TRBD2 (6 bases). Germline CDR1 is SGHDT and CDR2 is YYEEEE. The CDR3 sequence is 14 residues long. Trimming took off 2 bases at V and 2 bases at J, with 11 bases between the two ends.